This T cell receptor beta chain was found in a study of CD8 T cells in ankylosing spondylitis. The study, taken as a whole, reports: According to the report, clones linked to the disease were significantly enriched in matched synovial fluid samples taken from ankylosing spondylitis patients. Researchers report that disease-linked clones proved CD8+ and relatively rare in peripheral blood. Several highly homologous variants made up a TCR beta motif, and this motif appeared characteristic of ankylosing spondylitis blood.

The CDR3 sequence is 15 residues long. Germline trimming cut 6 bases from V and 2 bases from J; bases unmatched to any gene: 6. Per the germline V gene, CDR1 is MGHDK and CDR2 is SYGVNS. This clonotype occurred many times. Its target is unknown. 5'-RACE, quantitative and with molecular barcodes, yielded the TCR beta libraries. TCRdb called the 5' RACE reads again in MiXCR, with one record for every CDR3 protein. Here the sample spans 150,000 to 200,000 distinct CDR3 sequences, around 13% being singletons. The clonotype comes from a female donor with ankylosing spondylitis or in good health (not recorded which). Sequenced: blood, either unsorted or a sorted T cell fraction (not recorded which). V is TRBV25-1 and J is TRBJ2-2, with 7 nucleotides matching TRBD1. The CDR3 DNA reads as TGTGCCAGCAGCCAAAACAGGGGAAACACCGGGGAGCTGTTTTTT. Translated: CASSQNRGNTGELFF.